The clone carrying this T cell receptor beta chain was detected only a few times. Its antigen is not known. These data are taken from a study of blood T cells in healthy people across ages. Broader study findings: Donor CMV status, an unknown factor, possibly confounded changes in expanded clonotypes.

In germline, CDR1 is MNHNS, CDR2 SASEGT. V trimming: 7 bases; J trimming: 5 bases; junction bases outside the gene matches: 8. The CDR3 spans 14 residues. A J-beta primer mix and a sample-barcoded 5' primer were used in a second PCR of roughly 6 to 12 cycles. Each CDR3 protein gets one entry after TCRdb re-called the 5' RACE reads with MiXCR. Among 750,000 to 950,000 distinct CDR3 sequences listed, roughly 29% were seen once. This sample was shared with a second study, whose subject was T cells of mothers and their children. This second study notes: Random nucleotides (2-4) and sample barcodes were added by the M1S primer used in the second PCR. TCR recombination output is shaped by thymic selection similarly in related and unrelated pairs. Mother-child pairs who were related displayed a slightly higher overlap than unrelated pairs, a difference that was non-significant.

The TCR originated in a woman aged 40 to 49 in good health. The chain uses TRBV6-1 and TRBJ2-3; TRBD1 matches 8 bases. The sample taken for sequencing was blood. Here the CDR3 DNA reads TGTGCCAGCAAACGTCGAGACAGGGGAGATACGCAGTATTTT. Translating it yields CASKRRDRGDTQYF.